The 24 T cell receptor beta chains below come from one sample, sequenced in a study of blood T cell repertoires in COVID-19. This table comes from immunoSEQ multiplex PCR, and its TCRdb copy is limited to in-frame clones, with some not included. This sample has 150,000 to 200,000 clones, with roughly 81% found just once. What was sequenced was peripheral blood. All receptors come from a woman of 80 years or more with COVID-19, enrolled during active disease.

The V gene is TRBV14, the J gene TRBJ1-2; 7 bases are shared with TRBD1. With V trimmed by 1 base and J by 4 bases, 9 bases remained unmatched. Germline lookup yields CDR1 SGHDN and CDR2 FVKESK. The CDR3 consists of 16 residues. The CDR3 reads CASSQVGTGVGYGYTF. Written as DNA, the CDR3 is TGTGCCAGCAGCCAAGTAGGAACAGGGGTAGGCTATGGCTACACCTTC.

This clone came up a few times. The chain joins TRBV21-1 to TRBJ2-7; the listed D gene, TRBD1, was not tested against the DNA. TRBV21-1 is a listed pseudogene. The CDR3 is 18 amino acids. The CDR3 here is CASSKDRQGARGVYEQYF. DNA for the CDR3: TGTGCCAGCAGCAAAGATCGGCAGGGGGCAAGAGGGGTCTACGAGCAGTACTTC.

This clone turned up a few times. This chain uses TRBV19 with TRBJ2-7; TRBD2 agrees at 13 bases. The CDR3 loop spans 14 amino acids. The ends lost 4 bases at V and 7 bases at J; junction bases unmatched: 4. The germline CDR1 and CDR2 sequences are LNHDA and SQIVND (reference sequence). In nucleotides, the CDR3 is TGTGCCAGTAGTACGGGACTAGCGGGAATGGAGCAGTACTTC. Protein product: CASSTGLAGMEQYF.

This clone showed up many times. CDR3: CASSREQVSSYNSPLHF. The CDR3 DNA follows: TGTGCCAGCAGCCGTGAGCAGGTCAGCTCCTATAATTCACCCCTCCACTTT. This chain uses TRBV7-2 with TRBJ1-6; D gene ambiguous. The CDR3 is 17 amino acids. Trimming removed 5 bases at V and 0 bases at J, with 14 bases between. Germline assignment: CDR1 SGHTA and CDR2 FQGNSA.

The CDR3 nucleotides read TGTGCCAGCAGCTTAGATACACCCCAGGGCACAGATACGCAGTATTTT. Translated, it gives CASSLDTPQGTDTQYF. The chain recombines TRBV11-2 with TRBJ2-3; D remains ambiguous. The CDR3 consists of 16 residues. Trimming removed 0 bases from V and 1 base from J, with 11 bases in between. Germline-derived CDR1 and CDR2 are SGHAT and FQNNGV. Based on the CDR3 plus reference TRBV11-2 and TRBJ2-3, the full variable domain is EAGVAQSPRYKIIEKRQSVAFWCNPISGHATLYWYQQILGQGPKLLIQFQNNGVVDDSQLPKDRFSAERLKGVDSTLKIQPAKLEDSAVYLCASSLDTPQGTDTQYFGPGTRLTVL.

The gene calls are TRBV24-1 and TRBJ2-3; 9 bases fit TRBD1. The CDR3 extends over 16 amino acids. The germline gives CDR1 KGHDR, CDR2 SFDVKD. J was trimmed by 2 bases and V by 3 bases; bases with no gene match: 5. The CDR3 protein is CATSDPGQGPTDTQYF. For the CDR3, the DNA is TGTGCCACCAGTGATCCGGGACAGGGCCCCACAGATACGCAGTATTTT.

This clone was picked up one time. The chain recombines TRBV5-1 with TRBJ2-3; TRBD2 matches at 8 bases. The CDR3 totals 19 residues. CDR1 and CDR2 (germline): SGHRS, YFSETQ. V lost 4 bases, J lost 0 bases, and 16 bases stayed unmatched. The DNA of the CDR3 is TGCGCCAGCAGCGATAAGGTGATAGCGGGGTCCCCTAGCACAGATACGCAGTATTTT. Translated: CASSDKVIAGSPSTDTQYF.

The rearrangement links TRBV2 to TRBJ2-1; D is possibly TRBD2 (7 bases). CDR3 size: 17 residues. V lost 6 bases to trimming and J lost 1 base, with 19 bases between them. CDR1 is SNHLY, CDR2 FYNNEI, per germline. This CDR3 reads CASSRGGLTLSYNEQFF. The CDR3 nucleotides are TGTGCCAGCAGCCGAGGGGGACTAACTCTATCCTACAATGAGCAGTTCTTC. Full variable domain (remainder filled in from reference TRBV2 and TRBJ2-1): EPEVTQTPSHQVTQMGQEVILRCVPISNHLYFYWYRQILGQKVEFLVSFYNNEISEKSEIFDDQFSVERPDGSNFTLKIRSTKLEDSAMYFCASSRGGLTLSYNEQFFGPGTRLTVL.

The chain has TRBV30 and TRBJ2-7; 8 bases agree with TRBD1. The V segment lost 4 bases and the J segment 6 bases; nucleotides outside the gene matches: 11. From germline, CDR1 is GTSNPN and CDR2 SVGIG (reference sequence). The CDR3 totals 14 residues. CDR3 in amino acids: CAWNLRQGALEQYF. CDR3 nucleotide sequence: TGTGCCTGGAACTTGCGCCAGGGGGCCCTCGAGCAGTACTTC. The complete variable domain, with remaining parts taken from reference TRBV30 and TRBJ2-7, reads SQTIHQWPATLVQPVGSPLSLECTVEGTSNPNLYWYRQAAGRGLQLLFYSVGIGQISSEVPQNLSASRPQDRQFILSSKKLLLSDSGFYLCAWNLRQGALEQYFGPGTRLTVT.

This clone was seen more than once but under ten times. V usage is TRBV7-2 and J usage is TRBJ2-3; 10 bases match TRBD2. Germline CDR1 and CDR2: SGHTA and FQGNSA. With V trimmed by 5 bases and J by 7 bases, 6 bases remained unmatched. CDR3 length: 14 residues. The CDR3: CASSPGLAMYTQYF. The DNA of the CDR3 is TGTGCCAGCAGCCCGGGACTAGCGATGTATACGCAGTATTTT. The complete variable domain, with remaining parts taken from reference TRBV7-2 and TRBJ2-3, reads GAGVSQSPSNKVTEKGKDVELRCDPISGHTALYWYRQSLGQGLEFLIYFQGNSAPDKSGLPSDRFSAERTGGSVSTLTIQRTQQEDSAVYLCASSPGLAMYTQYFGPGTRLTVL.

This clone was counted a few times. The chain carries TRBV5-1 and TRBJ2-1; no definite D call. The germline CDR1 and CDR2 sequences are SGHRS and YFSETQ. V gave up 8 bases and J gave up 0 bases, with 15 bases separating them. The CDR3 has 15 amino acids. The CDR3 DNA follows: TGCGCCAGATACCGCCAGGCGAGCTCCTACAATGAGCAGTTCTTC. The encoded protein is CARYRQASSYNEQFF. Combining the CDR3 with reference TRBV5-1 and TRBJ2-1 gives the whole variable domain KAGVTQTPRYLIKTRGQQVTLSCSPISGHRSVSWYQQTPGQGLQFLFEYFSETQRNKGNFPGRFSGRQFSNSRSEMNVSTLELGDSALYLCARYRQASSYNEQFFGPGTRLTVL.

This sequence joins TRBV3-1 (or the pseudogene TRBV3-2) and TRBJ1-3, with D hard to call. The germline gives CDR1 LGHDT, CDR2 YNNKEL (reference sequence). The CDR3 spans 19 residues. The V end was cut by 4 bases, the J end by 2 bases, with 24 bases between. The CDR3 region has the DNA TGTGCCAGCAGCCTGAGTCACGCAACAACTCTAGGTCCTGGAAACACCATATATTTT. Its translation is CASSLSHATTLGPGNTIYF.

The chain combines TRBV7-2 with TRBJ2-3; no firm D call. The CDR3 has 16 amino acids. The germline CDR1 and CDR2 sequences are SGHTA and FQGNSA. V was shortened by 5 bases and J by 5 bases, with 20 bases between the two germline ends. CDR3 DNA: TGTGCCAGCAGCCCACGTGCGACACTGGCAGAAGATACGCAGTATTTT. Its translation: CASSPRATLAEDTQYF. Supplemented by reference TRBV7-2 and TRBJ2-3, the full variable domain reads GAGVSQSPSNKVTEKGKDVELRCDPISGHTALYWYRQSLGQGLEFLIYFQGNSAPDKSGLPSDRFSAERTGGSVSTLTIQRTQQEDSAVYLCASSPRATLAEDTQYFGPGTRLTVL.

The chain is built from TRBV10-2 and TRBJ2-7; a possible D gene is TRBD2 (7 bases). V lost 3 bases and J 4 bases, leaving 16 bases between the germline ends. The CDR3 covers 15 residues. Germline V gene lookup returns CDR1 WSHSY and CDR2 SAAADI. The chain's CDR3 is CASSDRSGGEYEQYF. CDR3 DNA sequence: TGCGCCAGCAGTGATAGATCGGGGGGCGAGTACGAGCAGTACTTC.

This rearrangement joins TRBV15 to TRBJ2-5; no firm D call. This CDR3 region has 18 residues. The V end lost 0 bases, the J end lost 0 bases, and 17 bases lay between the germline ends. The germline gives CDR1 LNHNV, CDR2 YYDKDF (reference sequence). The CDR3, as DNA: TGTGCCACCAGCAGAGATACGGTAAAGAGATCGTACCAAGAGACCCAGTACTTC. Translating gives CATSRDTVKRSYQETQYF.

In DNA, the CDR3 is TGTGCCAGCAGCGCCGCGACTCCACCCTCCTACAATGAGCAGTTCTTC. This sequence encodes CASSAATPPSYNEQFF. V gene TRBV7-6 combines with J gene TRBJ2-1; D ambiguous. CDR1 SGHVS and CDR2 FNYEAQ come from the germline V gene. V lost 5 bases to trimming and J lost 0 bases, with 14 bases between them. The CDR3 length is 16 residues.

The chain has TRBV5-6 and TRBJ2-7, with D perhaps TRBD2 (6 bases). CDR3 size: 14 residues. Germline V lookup: CDR1 SGHDT, CDR2 YYEEEE. V was shortened by 2 bases and J by 7 bases, with 16 bases between the two germline ends. DNA for the CDR3: TGTGCCAGCAGCTTTAGCGGCCCCATCTGGGAGCAGTACTTC. This encodes CASSFSGPIWEQYF. The full variable domain, its missing parts supplied by reference TRBV5-6 and TRBJ2-7, is DAGVTQSPTHLIKTRGQQVTLRCSPKSGHDTVSWYQQALGQGPQFIFQYYEEEERQRGNFPDRFSGHQFPNYSSELNVNALLLGDSALYLCASSFSGPIWEQYFGPGTRLTVT.

This chain joins TRBV5-1 and TRBJ2-2, with D perhaps TRBD2 (5 bases). Between the trimmed V and J ends, which lost 5 bases and 1 base, there was a span of 9 bases. The germline V gene encodes CDR1 SGHRS and CDR2 YFSETQ. The CDR3 extends over 14 amino acids. The CDR3 bases are TGCGCCAGCAGGGGGAGCGAGAACACCGGGGAGCTGTTTTTT. Its protein is CASRGSENTGELFF.

The CDR3 loop reads CASSFEGLAGATDTQYF. CDR3 bases: TGTGCCAGCAGCTTTGAGGGACTAGCGGGGGCCACAGATACGCAGTATTTT. The chain has TRBV5-4 and TRBJ2-3; 14 positions agree with TRBD2. The CDR3 runs to 17 residues. The V and J ends lost 2 bases and 2 bases, in that order; junction bases with no gene match: 4. The germline gives CDR1 SGHNT, CDR2 YYREEE (reference sequence).

The chain uses TRBV10-3 and TRBJ1-2; TRBD1 matches at 8 bases. From germline, CDR1 is ENHRY and CDR2 SYGVKD. The CDR3 totals 12 residues. V lost 10 bases and J lost 5; bases outside the gene matches: 6. The CDR3 is CATGGARYGYTF. CDR3 DNA: TGTGCCACAGGGGGCGCGAGGTATGGCTACACCTTC.

The chain links TRBV19 to TRBJ1-6, with D maybe TRBD1 (5 bases). CDR3 length: 16 amino acids. Germline values: CDR1 LNHDA, CDR2 SQIVND (reference sequence). Between the trimmed V and J ends, which lost 8 bases and 5 bases, there was a span of 19 bases. CDR3 sequence: CASRPRAGWDNSPLHF. DNA for the CDR3: TGTGCCAGTCGTCCACGAGCAGGGTGGGATAATTCACCCCTCCACTTT.

The chain uses TRBV18 and TRBJ2-7, with 9 bases lining up with TRBD1. The CDR3 totals 14 residues. V dropped 6 bases and J dropped 5; count of bases not matched to a gene: 8. Germline CDR1 reads KGHSH; CDR2 reads LQKENI. The CDR3 here is CASSPGQGFHEQYF. The DNA of the CDR3 is TGTGCCAGCTCTCCGGGACAGGGTTTCCACGAGCAGTACTTC.

The chain couples TRBV27 to TRBJ2-7; 9 positions match TRBD1. Trimming removed 7 bases from V and 3 bases from J; junction bases left unmatched: 7. This CDR3 comprises 14 residues. CDR1 MNHEY and CDR2 SMNVEV come from the germline V gene (reference sequence). CDR3 nucleotides: TGTGCCAGCACCCGGGGGGACAGGGTCTACGAGCAGTACTTC. Its protein is CASTRGDRVYEQYF.

The rearrangement joins TRBV19 to TRBJ1-6; D not resolved. Trimming pared 4 bases from V and 7 bases from J, leaving 5 bases between. The CDR3 runs to 12 residues. CDR1 LNHDA and CDR2 SQIVND come from the germline V gene (reference sequence). The CDR3 loop reads CASSTGNSPLHF. The CDR3 nucleotides read TGTGCCAGTAGTACGGGAAATTCACCCCTCCACTTT.